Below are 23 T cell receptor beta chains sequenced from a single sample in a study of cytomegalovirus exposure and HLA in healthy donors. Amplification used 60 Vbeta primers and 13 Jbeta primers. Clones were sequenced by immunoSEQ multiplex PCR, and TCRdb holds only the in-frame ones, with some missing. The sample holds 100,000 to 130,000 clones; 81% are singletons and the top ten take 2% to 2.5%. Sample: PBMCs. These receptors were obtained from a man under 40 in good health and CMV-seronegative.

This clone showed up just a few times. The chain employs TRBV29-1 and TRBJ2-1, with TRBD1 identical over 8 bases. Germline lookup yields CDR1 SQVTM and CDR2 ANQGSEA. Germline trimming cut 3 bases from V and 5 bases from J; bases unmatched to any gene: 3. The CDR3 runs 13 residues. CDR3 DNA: TGCAGCGTTGACAGGGGGCAAAACAATGAGCAGTTCTTC. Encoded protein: CSVDRGQNNEQFF.

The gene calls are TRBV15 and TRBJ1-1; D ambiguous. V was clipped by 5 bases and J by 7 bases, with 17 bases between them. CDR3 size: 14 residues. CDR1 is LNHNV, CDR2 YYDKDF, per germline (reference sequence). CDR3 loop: CATSSPDTAHEAFF. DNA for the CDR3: TGTGCCACCAGCTCCCCAGACACGGCCCATGAAGCTTTCTTT.

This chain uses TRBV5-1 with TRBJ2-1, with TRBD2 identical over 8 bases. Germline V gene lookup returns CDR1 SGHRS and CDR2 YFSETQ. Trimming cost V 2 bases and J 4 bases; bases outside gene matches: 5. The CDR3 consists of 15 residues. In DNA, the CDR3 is TGCGCCAGCAGCTTCGGGGGGGGCCCGTACAATGAGCAGTTCTTC. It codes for CASSFGGGPYNEQFF.

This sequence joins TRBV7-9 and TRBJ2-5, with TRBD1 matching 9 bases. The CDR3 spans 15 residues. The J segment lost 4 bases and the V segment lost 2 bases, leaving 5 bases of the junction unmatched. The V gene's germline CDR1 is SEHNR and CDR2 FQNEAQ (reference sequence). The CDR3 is CASSLPGQGGETQYF. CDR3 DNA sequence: TGTGCCAGCAGCTTACCGGGACAGGGTGGAGAGACCCAGTACTTC. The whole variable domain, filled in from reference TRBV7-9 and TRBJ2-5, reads DTGVSQNPRHKITKRGQNVTFRCDPISEHNRLYWYRQTLGQGPEFLTYFQNEAQLEKSRLLSDRFSAERPKGSFSTLEIQRTEQGDSAMYLCASSLPGQGGETQYFGPGTRLLVL.

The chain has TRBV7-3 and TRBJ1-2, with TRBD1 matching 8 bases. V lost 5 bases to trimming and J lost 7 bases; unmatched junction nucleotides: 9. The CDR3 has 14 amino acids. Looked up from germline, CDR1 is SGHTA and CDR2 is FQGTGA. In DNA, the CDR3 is TGTGCCAGCAGCCTAGGACAGGGCGTCAGTGGCTACACCTTC. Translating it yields CASSLGQGVSGYTF.

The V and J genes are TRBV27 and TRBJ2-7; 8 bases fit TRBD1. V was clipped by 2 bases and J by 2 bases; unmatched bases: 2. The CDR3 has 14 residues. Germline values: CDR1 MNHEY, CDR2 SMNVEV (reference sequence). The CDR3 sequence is CASSLNRGTYEQYF. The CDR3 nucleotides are TGTGCCAGCAGTTTAAACAGGGGGACCTACGAGCAGTACTTC.

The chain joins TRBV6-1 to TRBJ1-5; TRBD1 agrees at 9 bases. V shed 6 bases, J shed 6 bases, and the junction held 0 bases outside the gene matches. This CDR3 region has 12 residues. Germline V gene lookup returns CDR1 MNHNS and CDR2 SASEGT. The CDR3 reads CASRGQGQPQHF. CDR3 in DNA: TGTGCCAGCAGGGGACAGGGTCAGCCCCAGCATTTT.

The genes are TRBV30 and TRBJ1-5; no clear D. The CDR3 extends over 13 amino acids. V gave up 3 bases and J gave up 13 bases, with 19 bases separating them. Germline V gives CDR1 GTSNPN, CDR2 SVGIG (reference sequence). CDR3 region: CAWSAGLGRAQHF. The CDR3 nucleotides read TGTGCCTGGAGCGCCGGTTTAGGGCGGGCTCAGCATTTT.

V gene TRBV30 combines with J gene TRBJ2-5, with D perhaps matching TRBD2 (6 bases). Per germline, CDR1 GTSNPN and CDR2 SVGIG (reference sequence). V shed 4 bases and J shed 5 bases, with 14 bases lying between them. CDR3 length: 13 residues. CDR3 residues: CAWKRAGWETQYF. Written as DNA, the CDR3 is TGTGCCTGGAAGCGGGCGGGGTGGGAGACCCAGTACTTC.

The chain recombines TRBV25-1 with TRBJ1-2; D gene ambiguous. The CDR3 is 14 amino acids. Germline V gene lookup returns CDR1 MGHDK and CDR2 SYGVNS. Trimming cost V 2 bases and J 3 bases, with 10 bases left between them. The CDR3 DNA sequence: TGTGCCAGCAGTGAACAGACAATGCACTATGGCTACACCTTC. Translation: CASSEQTMHYGYTF.

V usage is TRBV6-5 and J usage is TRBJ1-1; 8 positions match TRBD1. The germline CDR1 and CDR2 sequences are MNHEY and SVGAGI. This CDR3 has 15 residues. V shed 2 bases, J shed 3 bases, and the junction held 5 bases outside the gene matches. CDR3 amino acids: CASSYHRGVDTEAFF. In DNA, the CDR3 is TGTGCCAGCAGTTACCACAGGGGGGTGGACACTGAAGCTTTCTTT.

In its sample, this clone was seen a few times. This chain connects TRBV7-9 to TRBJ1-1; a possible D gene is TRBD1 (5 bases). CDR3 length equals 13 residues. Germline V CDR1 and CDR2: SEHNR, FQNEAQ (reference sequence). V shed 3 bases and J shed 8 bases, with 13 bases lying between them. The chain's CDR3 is CASSFYGGNEAFF. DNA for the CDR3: TGTGCCAGCAGCTTTTACGGGGGGAACGAAGCTTTCTTT.

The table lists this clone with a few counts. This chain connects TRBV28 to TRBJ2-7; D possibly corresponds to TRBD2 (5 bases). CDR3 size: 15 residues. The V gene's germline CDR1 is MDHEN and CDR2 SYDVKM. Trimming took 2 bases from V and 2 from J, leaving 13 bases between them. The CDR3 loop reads CASSLTGGSPYEQYF. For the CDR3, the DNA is TGTGCCAGCAGTTTAACCGGTGGGAGCCCCTACGAGCAGTACTTC.

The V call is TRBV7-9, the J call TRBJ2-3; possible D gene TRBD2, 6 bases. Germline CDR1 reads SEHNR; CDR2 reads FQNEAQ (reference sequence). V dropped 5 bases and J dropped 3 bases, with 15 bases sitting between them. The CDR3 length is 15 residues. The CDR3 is CASSVGTPGTDTQYF. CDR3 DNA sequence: TGTGCCAGCAGCGTAGGGACTCCTGGGACAGATACGCAGTATTTT.

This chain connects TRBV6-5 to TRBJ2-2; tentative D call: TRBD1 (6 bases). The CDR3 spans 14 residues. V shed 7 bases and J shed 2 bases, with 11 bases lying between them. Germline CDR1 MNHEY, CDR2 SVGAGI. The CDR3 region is CASNPGTNTGELFF. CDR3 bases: TGTGCCAGCAACCCCGGGACAAACACCGGGGAGCTGTTTTTT.

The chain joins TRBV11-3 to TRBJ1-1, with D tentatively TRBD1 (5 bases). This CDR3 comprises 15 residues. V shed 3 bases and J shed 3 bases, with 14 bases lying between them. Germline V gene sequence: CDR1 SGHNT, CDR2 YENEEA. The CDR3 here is CASSLGGPRDTEAFF. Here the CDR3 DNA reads TGTGCCAGCAGCTTGGGGGGACCCAGGGACACTGAAGCTTTCTTT. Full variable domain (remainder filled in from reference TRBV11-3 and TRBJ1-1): EAGVVQSPRYKIIEKKQPVAFWCNPISGHNTLYWYLQNLGQGPELLIRYENEEAVDDSQLPKDRFSAERLKGVDSTLKIQPAELGDSAVYLCASSLGGPRDTEAFFGQGTRLTVV.

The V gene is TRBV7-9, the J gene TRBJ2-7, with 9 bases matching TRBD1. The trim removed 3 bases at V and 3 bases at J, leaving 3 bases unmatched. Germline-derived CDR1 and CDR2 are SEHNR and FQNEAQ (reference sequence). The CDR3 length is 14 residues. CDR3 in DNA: TGTGCCAGCAGCTTCCCGGGACAGGGCTACGAGCAGTACTTC. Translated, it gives CASSFPGQGYEQYF.

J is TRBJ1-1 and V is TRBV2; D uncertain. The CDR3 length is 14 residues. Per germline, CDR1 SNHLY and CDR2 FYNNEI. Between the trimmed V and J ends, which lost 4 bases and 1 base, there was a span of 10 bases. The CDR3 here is CASSVGRGNTEAFF. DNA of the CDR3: TGTGCCAGCAGTGTGGGTCGGGGGAACACTGAAGCTTTCTTT.

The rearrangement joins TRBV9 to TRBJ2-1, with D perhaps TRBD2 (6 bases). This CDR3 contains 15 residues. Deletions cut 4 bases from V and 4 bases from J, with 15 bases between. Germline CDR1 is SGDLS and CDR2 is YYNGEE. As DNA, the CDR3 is TGTGCCAGCAGCACTCTCCGGGACTCGTACAATGAGCAGTTCTTC. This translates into CASSTLRDSYNEQFF.

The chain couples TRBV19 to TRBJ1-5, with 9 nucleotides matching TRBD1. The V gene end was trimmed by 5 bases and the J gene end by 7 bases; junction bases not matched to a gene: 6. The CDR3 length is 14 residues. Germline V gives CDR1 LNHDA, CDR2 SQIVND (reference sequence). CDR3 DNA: TGTGCCAGTAGTCCGGACAGGGGTGGCCAGCCCCAGCATTTT. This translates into CASSPDRGGQPQHF.

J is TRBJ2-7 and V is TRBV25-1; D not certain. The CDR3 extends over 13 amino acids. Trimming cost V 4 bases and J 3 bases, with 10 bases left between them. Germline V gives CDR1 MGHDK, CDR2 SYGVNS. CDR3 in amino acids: CASSGGFSYEQYF. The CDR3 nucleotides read TGTGCCAGCAGTGGCGGTTTTAGCTACGAGCAGTACTTC.

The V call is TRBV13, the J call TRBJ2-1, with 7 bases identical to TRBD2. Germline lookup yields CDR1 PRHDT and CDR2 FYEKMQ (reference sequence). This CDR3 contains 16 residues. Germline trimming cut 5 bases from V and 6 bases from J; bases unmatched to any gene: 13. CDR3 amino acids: CASSPRGEGIGNEQFF. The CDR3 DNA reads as TGTGCCAGCAGCCCACGGGGGGAGGGGATTGGCAATGAGCAGTTCTTC.

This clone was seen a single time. CDR3 sequence: CASSPDTGANTEAFF. The CDR3 nucleotides read TGTGCCAGCAGCCCAGACACAGGGGCGAACACTGAAGCTTTCTTT. This rearrangement joins TRBV7-9 to TRBJ1-1; TRBD1 matches 7 bases. V shed 5 bases and J 1 base; nucleotides not matched to a gene: 7. Germline CDR1 reads SEHNR; CDR2 reads FQNEAQ (reference sequence). CDR3 size: 15 residues. Full variable domain (outside the CDR3, taken from reference TRBV7-9 and TRBJ1-1): DTGVSQNPRHKITKRGQNVTFRCDPISEHNRLYWYRQTLGQGPEFLTYFQNEAQLEKSRLLSDRFSAERPKGSFSTLEIQRTEQGDSAMYLCASSPDTGANTEAFFGQGTRLTVV.